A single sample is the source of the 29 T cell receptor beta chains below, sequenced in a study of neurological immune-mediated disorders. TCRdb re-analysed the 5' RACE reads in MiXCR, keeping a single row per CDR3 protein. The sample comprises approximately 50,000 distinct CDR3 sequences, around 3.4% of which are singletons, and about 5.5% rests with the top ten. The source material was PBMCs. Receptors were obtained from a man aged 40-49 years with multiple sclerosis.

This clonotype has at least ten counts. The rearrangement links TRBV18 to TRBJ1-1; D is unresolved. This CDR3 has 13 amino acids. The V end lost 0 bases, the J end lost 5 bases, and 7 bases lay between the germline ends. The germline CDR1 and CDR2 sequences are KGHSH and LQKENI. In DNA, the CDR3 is TGTGCCAGCTCACCACCGGGTAGGACTGAAGCTTTCTTT. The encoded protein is CASSPPGRTEAFF.

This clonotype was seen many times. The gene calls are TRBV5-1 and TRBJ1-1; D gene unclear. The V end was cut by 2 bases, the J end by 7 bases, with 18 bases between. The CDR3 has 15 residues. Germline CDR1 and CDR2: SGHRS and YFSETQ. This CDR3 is CASSFDGNSNYEAFF. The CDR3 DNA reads TGCGCCAGCAGCTTTGATGGCAACTCTAATTATGAAGCTTTCTTT.

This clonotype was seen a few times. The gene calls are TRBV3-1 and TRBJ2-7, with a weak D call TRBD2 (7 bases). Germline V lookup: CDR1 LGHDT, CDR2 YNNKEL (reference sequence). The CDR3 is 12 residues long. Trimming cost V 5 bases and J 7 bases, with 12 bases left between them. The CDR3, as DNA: TGTGCCAGCAGCAGCGGGACAAGAGAGCAGTACTTC. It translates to CASSSGTREQYF.

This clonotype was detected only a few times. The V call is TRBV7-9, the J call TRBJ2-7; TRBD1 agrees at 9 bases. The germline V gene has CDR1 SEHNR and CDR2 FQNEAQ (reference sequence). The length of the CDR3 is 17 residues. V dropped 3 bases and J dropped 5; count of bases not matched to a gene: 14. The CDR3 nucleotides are TGTGCCAGCAGCTTTCCCCCGGGACAGGGAATGGGTCACGAGCAGTACTTC. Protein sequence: CASSFPPGQGMGHEQYF.

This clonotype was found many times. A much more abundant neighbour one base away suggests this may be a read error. CDR3 nucleotides: TGCGCCAGCAGACCGGGACAGGGGATTCCCTACAATGAGCAGTTCTTC. Translating it yields CASRPGQGIPYNEQFF. This chain joins TRBV4-1 and TRBJ2-1; 10 nucleotides line up with TRBD1. Germline V lookup: CDR1 MGHRA, CDR2 YSYEKL. This CDR3 contains 16 residues. The V gene end was trimmed by 6 bases and the J gene end by 2 bases; junction bases not matched to a gene: 7.

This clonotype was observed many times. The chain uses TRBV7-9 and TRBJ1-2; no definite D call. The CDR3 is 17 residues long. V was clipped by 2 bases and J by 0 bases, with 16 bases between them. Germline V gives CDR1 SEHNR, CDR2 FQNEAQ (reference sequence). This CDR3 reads CASSLSISGVPNYGYTF. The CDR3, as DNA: TGTGCCAGCAGCTTAAGTATATCCGGGGTACCTAACTATGGCTACACCTTC.

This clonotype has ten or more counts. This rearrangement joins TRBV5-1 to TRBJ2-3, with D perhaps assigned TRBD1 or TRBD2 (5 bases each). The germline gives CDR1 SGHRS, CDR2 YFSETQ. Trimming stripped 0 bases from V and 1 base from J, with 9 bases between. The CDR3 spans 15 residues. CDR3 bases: TGCGCCAGCAGCTTGGACGGGGCCCGCACAGATACGCAGTATTTT. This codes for CASSLDGARTDTQYF.

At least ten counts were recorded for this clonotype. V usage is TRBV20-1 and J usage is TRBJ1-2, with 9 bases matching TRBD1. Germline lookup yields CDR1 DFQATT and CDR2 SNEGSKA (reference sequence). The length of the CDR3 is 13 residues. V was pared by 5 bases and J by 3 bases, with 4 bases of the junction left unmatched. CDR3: CSAPRTGDYGYTF. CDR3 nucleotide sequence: TGCAGTGCTCCCAGGACAGGGGACTATGGCTACACCTTC.

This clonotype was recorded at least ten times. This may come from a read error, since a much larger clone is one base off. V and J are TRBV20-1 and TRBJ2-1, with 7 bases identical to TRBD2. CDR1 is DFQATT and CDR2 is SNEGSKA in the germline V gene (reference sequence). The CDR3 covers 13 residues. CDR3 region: CGGRGMIYNEQFF. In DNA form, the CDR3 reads TGCGGAGGGCGGGGGATGATATACAATGAGCAGTTCTTC.

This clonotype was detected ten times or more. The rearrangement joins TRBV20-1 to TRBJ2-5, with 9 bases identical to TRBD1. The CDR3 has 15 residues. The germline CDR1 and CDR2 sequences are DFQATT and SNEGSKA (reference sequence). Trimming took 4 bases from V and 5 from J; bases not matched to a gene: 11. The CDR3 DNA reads TGCAGTGCTACCCCCTACAGGGGGCCGCGGGAGACCCAGTACTTC. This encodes CSATPYRGPRETQYF.

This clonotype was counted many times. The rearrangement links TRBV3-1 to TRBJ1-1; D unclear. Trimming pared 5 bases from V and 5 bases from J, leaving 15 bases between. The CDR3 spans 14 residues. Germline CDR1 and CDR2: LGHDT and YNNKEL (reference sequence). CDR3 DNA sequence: TGTGCCAGCAGCGATACCTTGGACGGGACTGAAGCTTTCTTT. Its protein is CASSDTLDGTEAFF.

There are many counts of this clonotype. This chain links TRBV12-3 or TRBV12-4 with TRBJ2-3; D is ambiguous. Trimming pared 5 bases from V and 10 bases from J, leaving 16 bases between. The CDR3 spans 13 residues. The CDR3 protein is CASSLPGGQAQYF. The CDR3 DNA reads TGTGCCAGCAGTCTCCCGGGTGGCCAGGCGCAGTATTTT.

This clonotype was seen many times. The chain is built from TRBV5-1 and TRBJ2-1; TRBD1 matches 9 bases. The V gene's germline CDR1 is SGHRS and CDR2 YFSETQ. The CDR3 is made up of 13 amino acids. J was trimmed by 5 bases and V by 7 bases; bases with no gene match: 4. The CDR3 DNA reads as TGCGCCAGCGGACAGGGGCTTAACAATGAGCAGTTCTTC. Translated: CASGQGLNNEQFF.

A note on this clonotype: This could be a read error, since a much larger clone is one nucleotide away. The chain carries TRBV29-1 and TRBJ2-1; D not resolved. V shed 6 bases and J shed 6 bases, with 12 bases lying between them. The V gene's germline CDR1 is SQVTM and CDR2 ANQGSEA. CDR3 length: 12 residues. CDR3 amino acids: CSVLGMINEQFF. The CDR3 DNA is TGCAGCGTCCTGGGAATGATCAATGAGCAGTTCTTC.

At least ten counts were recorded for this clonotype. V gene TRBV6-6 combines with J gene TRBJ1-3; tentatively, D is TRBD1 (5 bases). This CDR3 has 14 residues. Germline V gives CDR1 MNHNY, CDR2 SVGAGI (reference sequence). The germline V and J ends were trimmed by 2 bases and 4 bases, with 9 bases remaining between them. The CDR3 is CASSYGADGNTIYF. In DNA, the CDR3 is TGTGCCAGCAGTTACGGGGCGGACGGAAACACCATATATTTT.

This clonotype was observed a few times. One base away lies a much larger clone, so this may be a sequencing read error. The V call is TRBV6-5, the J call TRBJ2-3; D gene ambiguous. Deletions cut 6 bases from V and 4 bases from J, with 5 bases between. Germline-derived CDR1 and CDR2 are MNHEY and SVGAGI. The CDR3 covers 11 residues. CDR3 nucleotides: TGTGCCAGCAGAGCAGCAGATACGCAGTATTTT. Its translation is CASRAADTQYF.

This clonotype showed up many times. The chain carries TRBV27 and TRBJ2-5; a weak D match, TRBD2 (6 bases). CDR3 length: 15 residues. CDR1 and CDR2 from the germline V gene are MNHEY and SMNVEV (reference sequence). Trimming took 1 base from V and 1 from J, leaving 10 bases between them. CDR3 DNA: TGTGCCAGCAGTTTATTGGGTAGCGGCCAAGAGACCCAGTACTTC. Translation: CASSLLGSGQETQYF.

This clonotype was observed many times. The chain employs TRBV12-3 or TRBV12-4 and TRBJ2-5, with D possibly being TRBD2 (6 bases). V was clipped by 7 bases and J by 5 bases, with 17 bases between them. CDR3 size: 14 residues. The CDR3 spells CASTGPTRPETQYF. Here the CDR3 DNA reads TGTGCCAGCACCGGGCCGACTAGACCCGAGACCCAGTACTTC.

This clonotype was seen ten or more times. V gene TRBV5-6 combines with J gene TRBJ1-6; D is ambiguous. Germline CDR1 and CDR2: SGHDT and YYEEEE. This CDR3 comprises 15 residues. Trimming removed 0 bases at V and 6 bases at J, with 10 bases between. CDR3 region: CASSLAAALNSPLHF. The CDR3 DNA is TGTGCCAGCAGCTTGGCGGCAGCACTTAATTCACCCCTCCACTTT.

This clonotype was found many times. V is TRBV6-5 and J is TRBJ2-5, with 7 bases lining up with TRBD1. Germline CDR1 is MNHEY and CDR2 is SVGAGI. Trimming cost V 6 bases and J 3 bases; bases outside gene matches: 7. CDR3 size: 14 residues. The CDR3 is CASSLRTGEETQYF. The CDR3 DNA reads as TGTGCCAGCAGCCTCCGGACAGGAGAAGAGACCCAGTACTTC.

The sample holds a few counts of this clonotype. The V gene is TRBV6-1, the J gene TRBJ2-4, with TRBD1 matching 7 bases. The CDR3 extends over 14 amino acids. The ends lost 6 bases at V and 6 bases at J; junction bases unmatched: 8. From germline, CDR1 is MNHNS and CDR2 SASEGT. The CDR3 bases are TGTGCCAGCAGAAGACAGGGTGGAGGAAACATTCAGTACTTC. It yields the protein CASRRQGGGNIQYF.

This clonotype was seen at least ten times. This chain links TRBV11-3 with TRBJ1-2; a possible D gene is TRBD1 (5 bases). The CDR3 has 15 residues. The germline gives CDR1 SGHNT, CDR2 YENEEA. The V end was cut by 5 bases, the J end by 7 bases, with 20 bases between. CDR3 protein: CASSQRGLTVGGYTF. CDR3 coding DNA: TGTGCCAGCAGCCAACGGGGACTGACGGTCGGTGGCTACACCTTC.

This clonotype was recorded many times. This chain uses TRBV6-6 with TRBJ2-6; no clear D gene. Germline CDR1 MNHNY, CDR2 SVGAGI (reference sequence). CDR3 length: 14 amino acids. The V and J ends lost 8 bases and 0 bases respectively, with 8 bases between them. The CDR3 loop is CASLLDSGANVLTF. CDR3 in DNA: TGTGCCAGCCTGCTTGACTCTGGGGCCAACGTCCTGACTTTC.

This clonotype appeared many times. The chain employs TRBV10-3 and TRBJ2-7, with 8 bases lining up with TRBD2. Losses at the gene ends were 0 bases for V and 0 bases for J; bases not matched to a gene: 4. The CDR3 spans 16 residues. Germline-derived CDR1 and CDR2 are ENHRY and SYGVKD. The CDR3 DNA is TGTGCCATCAGTGAGTCGGGCGGGGGGCACTCCTACGAGCAGTACTTC. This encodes CAISESGGGHSYEQYF.

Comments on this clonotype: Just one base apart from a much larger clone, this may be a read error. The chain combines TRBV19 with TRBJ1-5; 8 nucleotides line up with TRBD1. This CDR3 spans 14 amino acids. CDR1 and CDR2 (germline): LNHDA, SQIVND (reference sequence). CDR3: CASSGTGGNQPQNF. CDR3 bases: TGTGCCAGTAGTGGGACAGGTGGCAATCAGCCCCAGAATTTT.

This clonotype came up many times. CDR3 in amino acids: CASRGVDNSPLHF. The CDR3 DNA reads as TGTGCCAGCAGGGGCGTAGATAATTCACCCCTCCACTTT. The J gene is TRBJ1-6, the V gene TRBV3-1; D not resolved. The CDR3 totals 13 residues. V was clipped by 6 bases and J by 5 bases, with 8 bases between them. Germline CDR1 LGHDT, CDR2 YNNKEL (reference sequence).

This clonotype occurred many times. This CDR3 reads CASSYPGNNYEQYF. The CDR3 DNA reads as TGTGCCAGCAGTTACCCAGGGAATAACTACGAGCAGTACTTC. This rearrangement joins TRBV6-6 to TRBJ2-7; D perhaps matches TRBD1 (5 bases). Germline V gives CDR1 MNHNY, CDR2 SVGAGI (reference sequence). CDR3 length: 14 amino acids. The ends were cut back, 2 bases at V and 3 bases at J, with 11 bases in the middle.

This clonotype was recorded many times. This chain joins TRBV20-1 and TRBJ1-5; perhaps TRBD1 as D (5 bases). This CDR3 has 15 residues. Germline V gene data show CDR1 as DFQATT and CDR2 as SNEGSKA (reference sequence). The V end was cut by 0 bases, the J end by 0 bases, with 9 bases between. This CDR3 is CSAREGTYSNQPQHF. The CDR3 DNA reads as TGCAGTGCTAGAGAAGGGACCTATAGCAATCAGCCCCAGCATTTT.

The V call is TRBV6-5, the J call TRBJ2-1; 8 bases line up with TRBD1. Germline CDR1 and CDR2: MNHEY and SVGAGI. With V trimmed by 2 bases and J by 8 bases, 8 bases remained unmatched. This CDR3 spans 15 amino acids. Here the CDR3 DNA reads TGTGCCAGCAGTTACGGTGGACAGGGTAGTTATGAGCAGTTCTTC. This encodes CASSYGGQGSYEQFF.